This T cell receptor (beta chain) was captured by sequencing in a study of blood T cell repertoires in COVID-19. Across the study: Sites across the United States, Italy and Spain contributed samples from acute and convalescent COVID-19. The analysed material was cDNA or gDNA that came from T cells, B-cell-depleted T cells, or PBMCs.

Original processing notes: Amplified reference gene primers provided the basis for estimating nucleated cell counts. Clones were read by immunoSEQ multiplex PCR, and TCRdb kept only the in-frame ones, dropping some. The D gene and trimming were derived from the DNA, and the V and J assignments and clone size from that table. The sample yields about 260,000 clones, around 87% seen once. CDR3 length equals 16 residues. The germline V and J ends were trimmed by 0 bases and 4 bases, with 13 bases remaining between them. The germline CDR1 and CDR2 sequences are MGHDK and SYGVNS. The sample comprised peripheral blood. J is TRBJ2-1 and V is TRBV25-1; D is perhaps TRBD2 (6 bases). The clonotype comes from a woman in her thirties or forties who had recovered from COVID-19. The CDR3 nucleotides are TGTGCCAGCAGTGAATACCGGGACTGGCGTTACAATGAGCAGTTCTTC. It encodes CASSEYRDWRYNEQFF.